The rows below give T cell receptor beta chains drawn from one sample of a study of blood T cell repertoires in COVID-19. Sequencing used immunoSEQ multiplex PCR; TCRdb keeps in-frame clones, though not all of them. There are around 97,000 clones in the sample; less than 90% occur only once, and 6.2% lies in the top ten. The sequencing sample was made of peripheral blood. The receptors were gathered from a human donor in a cohort sampled during active COVID-19. Both conserved end residues are part of each CDR3. D genes are given only for firm matches. Size tells how often a clone was seen (once, few, many) or the class of an expanded clone, and some rows leave it out.

cdr3_aa cdr3_nt v_call clone_size d_call j_call
CASSSRPPKAGVYEQYF TGTGCCAGCAGTTCCAGGCCCCCAAAAGCGGGAGTCTACGAGCAGTACTTC TRBV27 few TRBD2 TRBJ2-7
CASSDGASGSRDEQFF TGTGCCAGCAGTGATGGGGCTAGCGGGAGTAGGGATGAGCAGTTCTTC TRBV25-1 NA TRBD2 TRBJ2-1
CASSSGTSGRAYSYEQYF TGTGCCAGCAGTTCAGGGACTAGCGGGAGGGCCTATTCATACGAGCAGTACTTC TRBV2 once TRBD2 TRBJ2-7
CASSFQRTGTNEKLFF TGTGCCAGCAGTTTTCAAAGGACAGGGACTAATGAAAAACTGTTTTTT TRBV6-5 once TRBD1 TRBJ1-4
CASSLGRGVTYEQYF TGTGCCAGCAGCTTAGGGAGGGGAGTTACCTACGAGCAGTACTTC TRBV7-9 NA NA TRBJ2-7
CAISEGTTGGNTIYF TGTGCCATCAGTGAGGGTACGACAGGTGGAAACACCATATATTTT TRBV10-3 NA NA TRBJ1-3
CASSAGGTSGTYEQYF TGTGCCAGCAGTGCCGGAGGGACTAGCGGTACCTACGAGCAGTACTTC TRBV2 NA TRBD2 TRBJ2-7
CASSLDRSSYEQYF TGTGCCAGCAGCTTGGACAGGAGCTCCTACGAGCAGTACTTC TRBV5-4 NA NA TRBJ2-7
CASSFGRAYEQYF TGTGCCAGCAGTTTTGGCAGGGCCTACGAGCAGTACTTC TRBV12-3/TRBV12-4 NA NA TRBJ2-7
CASSVSGLNTEAFF TGTGCCAGCAGCGTCTCAGGGTTGAACACTGAAGCTTTCTTT TRBV9 NA NA TRBJ1-1
CSASLGRGTSYNEQFF TGCAGTGCTAGTTTAGGGCGCGGGACGTCCTACAATGAGCAGTTCTTC TRBV20-1 NA NA TRBJ2-1
CASSENGMSQETQYF TGTGCCAGCAGTGAAAACGGGATGTCCCAAGAGACCCAGTACTTC TRBV2 NA NA TRBJ2-5
CASSLSHTDTQYF TGTGCCAGCAGTTTATCTCACACAGATACGCAGTATTTT TRBV27 NA NA TRBJ2-3
CASDREANTGELFF TGCGCCAGCGACAGGGAGGCGAACACCGGGGAGCTGTTTTTT TRBV5-1 NA NA TRBJ2-2
CASSYSIDRTTGELFF TGTGCCAGCAGTTACTCGATAGACAGGACCACCGGGGAGCTGTTTTTT TRBV6-2/TRBV6-3 NA NA TRBJ2-2
CASSGMDRLYYNSPLHF TGTGCCAGCAGTGGGATGGACAGGCTATACTATAATTCACCCCTCCACTTT TRBV6-1 NA TRBD1 TRBJ1-6
CASSQDGAGHYEQYF TGTGCCAGCAGCCAAGACGGAGCAGGGCACTACGAGCAGTACTTC TRBV14 once NA TRBJ2-7
CASSMFAATGGEQYF TGTGCCAGTAGTATGTTTGCGGCCACAGGGGGCGAGCAGTACTTC TRBV19 NA TRBD1 TRBJ2-7
CASSLANYRPYEQYF TGTGCCAGCAGCTTAGCGAACTACCGGCCCTACGAGCAGTACTTC TRBV7-2 NA NA TRBJ2-7
CASSLVARVVVYGYTF TGTGCCAGCAGCTTGGTTGCCAGGGTGGTCGTCTATGGCTACACCTTC TRBV5-5 NA NA TRBJ1-2
CASSPRDRAYGYTF TGTGCCAGCTCACCCCGGGACAGGGCCTATGGCTACACCTTC TRBV18 NA TRBD1 TRBJ1-2
CASRGDRGRRGTGELFF TGCGCCAGCAGGGGAGACAGGGGGCGAAGAGGCACCGGGGAGCTGTTTTTT TRBV10-2 few TRBD1 TRBJ2-2
CASSLNAGQSSYEQYF TGTGCCAGCAGTTTGAACGCGGGCCAGAGCTCCTACGAGCAGTACTTC TRBV28 once NA TRBJ2-7
CASSPLAGGQGYNEQFF TGTGCCAGCAGCCCCTTGGCAGGGGGCCAAGGCTACAATGAGCAGTTCTTC TRBV5-6 NA TRBD1 TRBJ2-1
CASSLVRGDHAPLHF TGTGCCAGCAGCTTAGTTCGGGGGGACCATGCACCCCTCCACTTT TRBV7-9 NA NA TRBJ1-6
CASSSGHLRETQYF TGTGCCAGCAGCTCCGGACATCTGCGAGAGACCCAGTACTTC TRBV5-4 NA NA TRBJ2-5
CSVEVRLEDSYEQYF TGCAGCGTTGAAGTTCGCCTAGAGGATAGTTACGAGCAGTACTTC TRBV29-1 NA NA TRBJ2-7
CASSPLVRGYGYTF TGTGCCAGCAGCCCTCTCGTTAGGGGCTATGGCTACACCTTC TRBV9 NA NA TRBJ1-2
CASEGGETVNEKLFF TGTGCCAGCGAGGGGGGGGAAACGGTAAATGAAAAACTGTTTTTT TRBV6-5 NA NA TRBJ1-4